One sample yielded the 29 T cell receptor beta chains listed below, sequenced in a study of graft-versus-host responses after intestinal transplantation. Data came from immunoSEQ multiplex PCR; TCRdb stores just in-frame clones and leaves some out. The sample consists of about 22,000 clones, around three fifths of them appearing once. The specimen was alloreactive CD4+ T cells from a mixed lymphocyte reaction culture, collected before intestinal transplant. Regarding subset: CFSE-low proliferating T cells sorted from roughly 6-day pre-transplant mixed lymphocyte reaction (GvH or HvG direction). The receptors were gathered from a human patient who received an intestinal transplant.

The V and J genes are TRBV19 and TRBJ2-3, with 11 nucleotides matching TRBD2. The CDR3 spans 16 residues. From germline, CDR1 is LNHDA and CDR2 SQIVND (reference sequence). J lost 4 bases, V lost 3 bases, and 6 bases had no gene match. CDR3 amino acids: CASSILAGGRPDTQYF. The CDR3 nucleotides read TGTGCCAGTAGTATTTTAGCGGGAGGGCGTCCAGATACGCAGTATTTT. Variable domain in full (rest from reference TRBV19 and TRBJ2-3): DGGITQSPKYLFRKEGQNVTLSCEQNLNHDAMYWYRQDPGQGLRLIYYSQIVNDFQKGDIAEGYSVSREKKESFPLTVTSAQKNPTAFYLCASSILAGGRPDTQYFGPGTRLTVL.

The J gene is TRBJ2-1, the V gene TRBV7-2; TRBD2 matches at 12 bases. The length of the CDR3 is 18 residues. The J segment lost 4 bases and the V segment lost 3 bases, leaving 10 bases of the junction unmatched. Germline CDR1 and CDR2: SGHTA and FQGNSA. The CDR3 bases are TGTGCCAGCAGCTTCCCTAGCGGGGGGGGACTCCGTTACAATGAGCAGTTCTTC. It is translated as CASSFPSGGGLRYNEQFF.

This sequence joins TRBV6-6 and TRBJ2-7, with TRBD1 matching 7 bases. V dropped 4 bases and J dropped 6; count of bases not matched to a gene: 3. This CDR3 has 12 residues. Looked up from germline, CDR1 is MNHNY and CDR2 is SVGAGI (reference sequence). The CDR3: CASSFWTGEQYF. The CDR3 nucleotides read TGTGCCAGCAGTTTTTGGACAGGCGAGCAGTACTTC.

The chain employs TRBV4-1 and TRBJ1-2; tentative D call: TRBD1 (5 bases). This CDR3 contains 18 residues. The V and J ends lost 4 bases and 1 base respectively, with 22 bases between them. Per the germline V gene, CDR1 is MGHRA and CDR2 is YSYEKL. CDR3 residues: CASSLKMEGRKSNYGYTF. CDR3 bases: TGCGCCAGCAGCCTCAAGATGGAGGGACGGAAGAGTAACTATGGCTACACCTTC.

This chain links TRBV5-1 with TRBJ1-1; TRBD1 aligns across 7 bases. Per the germline V gene, CDR1 is SGHRS and CDR2 is YFSETQ. Trimming cost V 2 bases and J 7 bases; bases outside gene matches: 11. The CDR3 is 15 residues long. CDR3 sequence reads: CASSFSQGQSREAFF. DNA of the CDR3: TGCGCCAGCAGCTTCTCCCAGGGACAGTCACGTGAAGCTTTCTTT.

The chain recombines TRBV19 with TRBJ1-2, with TRBD1 as a possible D gene (5 bases). CDR3 length: 15 amino acids. The ends were cut back, 4 bases at V and 0 bases at J, with 12 bases in the middle. Per the germline V gene, CDR1 is LNHDA and CDR2 is SQIVND (reference sequence). CDR3 sequence (DNA): TGTGCCAGTAGTACCAACAGGTACGCTAACTATGGCTACACCTTC. The encoded protein is CASSTNRYANYGYTF.

The chain carries TRBV11-3 and TRBJ1-1; a weak D match, TRBD1 (6 bases). The germline gives CDR1 SGHNT, CDR2 YENEEA. CDR3 length: 15 residues. The V end was cut by 1 base, the J end by 0 bases, with 9 bases between. The chain's CDR3 is CASSLGGQLNTEAFF. The CDR3 nucleotides read TGTGCCAGCAGCTTAGGAGGACAGCTGAACACTGAAGCTTTCTTT. The full variable domain, its missing parts supplied by reference TRBV11-3 and TRBJ1-1, is EAGVVQSPRYKIIEKKQPVAFWCNPISGHNTLYWYLQNLGQGPELLIRYENEEAVDDSQLPKDRFSAERLKGVDSTLKIQPAELGDSAVYLCASSLGGQLNTEAFFGQGTRLTVV.

This clone was observed a handful of times. The J gene is TRBJ2-2, the V gene TRBV6-5, with D maybe TRBD1 (5 bases). CDR1 MNHEY and CDR2 SVGAGI come from the germline V gene. The CDR3 runs to 14 residues. The V end was cut by 5 bases, the J end by 7 bases, with 14 bases between. The CDR3 loop is CASSKGRSGGELFF. The CDR3 bases are TGTGCCAGCAGTAAGGGGCGATCCGGCGGGGAGCTGTTTTTT.

The sample holds a few counts of this clone. The chain couples TRBV30 to TRBJ2-3; D is perhaps TRBD2 (7 bases). Germline values: CDR1 GTSNPN, CDR2 SVGIG (reference sequence). Trimming stripped 0 bases from V and 3 bases from J, with 19 bases between. There are 17 residues in the CDR3. For the CDR3, the DNA is TGTGCCTGGAGTGTACTCCTAAGGGGGGGTAGGACAGATACGCAGTATTTT. As protein: CAWSVLLRGGRTDTQYF. The full variable domain, its missing parts supplied by reference TRBV30 and TRBJ2-3, is SQTIHQWPATLVQPVGSPLSLECTVEGTSNPNLYWYRQAAGRGLQLLFYSVGIGQISSEVPQNLSASRPQDRQFILSSKKLLLSDSGFYLCAWSVLLRGGRTDTQYFGPGTRLTVL.

The chain has TRBV6-5 and TRBJ1-2; 7 positions agree with TRBD1. Germline V gives CDR1 MNHEY, CDR2 SVGAGI. This CDR3 spans 12 amino acids. J gave up 8 bases and V 6 bases, and 6 bases lay outside the gene matches. The CDR3: CASSTGARGYTF. CDR3 bases: TGTGCCAGCAGCACAGGGGCGCGAGGCTACACCTTC.

The V and J genes are TRBV6-6 and TRBJ1-2; D is unclear. V lost 6 bases, J lost 3 bases, and 8 bases lay in between. CDR1 is MNHNY and CDR2 is SVGAGI in the germline V gene (reference sequence). The CDR3 has 12 residues. The CDR3 reads CASSYDYYGYTF. The CDR3 nucleotides are TGTGCCAGCAGCTATGACTACTATGGCTACACCTTC.

This sequence joins TRBV5-1 and TRBJ1-1, with TRBD1 matching over 9 bases. V lost 4 bases, J lost 1 base, and 5 bases stayed unmatched. Germline CDR1 reads SGHRS; CDR2 reads YFSETQ. This CDR3 is built from 15 residues. In DNA, the CDR3 is TGCGCCAGCAGCAAACAGGGGGCCTCGAACACTGAAGCTTTCTTT. Translating gives CASSKQGASNTEAFF.

The chain is built from TRBV6-1 and TRBJ2-4, with D perhaps matching TRBD2 (6 bases). The CDR3 is made up of 15 amino acids. Trimming took off 9 bases at V and 7 bases at J, with 22 bases between the two ends. CDR1 is MNHNS and CDR2 is SASEGT in the germline V gene. Written as DNA, the CDR3 is TGTGCCAGAGACTGGGGGGTAAATGGGGAGAACATTCAGTACTTC. It codes for CARDWGVNGENIQYF.

V and J are TRBV30 and TRBJ2-3; 14 nucleotides align to TRBD2. The CDR3 totals 15 residues. Germline CDR1 reads GTSNPN; CDR2 reads SVGIG (reference sequence). With V trimmed by 1 base and J by 4 bases, 1 base remained unmatched. The CDR3 DNA sequence: TGTGCCTGGAGTGCGACTAGCGGGAGGGCAGATACGCAGTATTTT. This translates into CAWSATSGRADTQYF.

V and J are TRBV20-1 and TRBJ1-5; D remains ambiguous. V was cut by 0 bases and J by 9 bases, with 6 bases left in between. The CDR3 contains 11 residues. CDR1 DFQATT and CDR2 SNEGSKA come from the germline V gene (reference sequence). For the CDR3, the DNA is TGCAGTGCTAGAGACGGTCCGCCCCAGCATTTT. It specifies CSARDGPPQHF.

The CDR3 protein is CASSFPLVTGSYEQYF. The CDR3 DNA sequence: TGTGCCAGCAGTTTCCCCTTAGTTACAGGGTCCTACGAGCAGTACTTC. This rearrangement joins TRBV28 to TRBJ2-7; D possibly corresponds to TRBD1 (6 bases). Trimming cost V 3 bases and J 1 base, with 16 bases left between them. There are 16 residues in the CDR3. Germline CDR1 is MDHEN and CDR2 is SYDVKM.

The chain uses TRBV29-1 and TRBJ1-1, with a tentative D call TRBD1 (5 bases). The germline gives CDR1 SQVTM, CDR2 ANQGSEA. The V end was cut by 7 bases, the J end by 1 base, with 13 bases between. The CDR3 has 13 amino acids. CDR3 nucleotides: TGCAGCGCAAACCAAGGGGCGAACACTGAAGCTTTCTTT. This sequence encodes CSANQGANTEAFF. Full variable domain (outside the CDR3, taken from reference TRBV29-1 and TRBJ1-1): SAVISQKPSRDICQRGTSLTIQCQVDSQVTMMFWYRQQPGQSLTLIATANQGSEATYESGFVIDKFPISRPNLTFSTLTVSNMSPEDSSIYLCSANQGANTEAFFGQGTRLTVV.

The V gene is TRBV29-1, the J gene TRBJ1-4; no clear D. This CDR3 contains 13 residues. The V end lost 7 bases, the J end lost 0 bases, and 9 bases lay between the germline ends. Per the germline V gene, CDR1 is SQVTM and CDR2 is ANQGSEA. The CDR3 sequence: CSALSATNEKLFF. CDR3 sequence (DNA): TGCAGCGCTCTTTCCGCAACTAATGAAAAACTGTTTTTT.

The V and J genes are TRBV11-3 and TRBJ2-2; D is undetermined. The V end lost 6 bases, the J end lost 1 base, and 9 bases lay between the germline ends. The CDR3 covers 14 residues. CDR1 SGHNT and CDR2 YENEEA come from the germline V gene. In DNA, the CDR3 is TGTGCCAGCAGGCGGTCCCGGAACACCGGGGAGCTGTTTTTT. Protein: CASRRSRNTGELFF. Using reference TRBV11-3 and TRBJ2-2 for the parts outside the CDR3, the full variable domain is EAGVVQSPRYKIIEKKQPVAFWCNPISGHNTLYWYLQNLGQGPELLIRYENEEAVDDSQLPKDRFSAERLKGVDSTLKIQPAELGDSAVYLCASRRSRNTGELFFGEGSRLTVL.

This rearrangement joins TRBV5-1 to TRBJ2-3, with 9 bases identical to TRBD2. The trim removed 4 bases at V and 7 bases at J, leaving 10 bases unmatched. The CDR3 consists of 15 residues. Germline V gives CDR1 SGHRS, CDR2 YFSETQ. CDR3 protein: CASSTGLAPSYTQYF. The CDR3 region has the DNA TGCGCCAGCAGCACCGGACTAGCGCCGTCCTATACGCAGTATTTT.

The chain uses TRBV7-2 and TRBJ2-2; 13 nucleotides agree with TRBD2. V shed 5 bases and J 3 bases; nucleotides not matched to a gene: 12. Germline V gives CDR1 SGHTA, CDR2 FQGNSA. The CDR3 covers 19 residues. The CDR3 sequence is CASSRFGTSGVTYTGELFF. Written as DNA, the CDR3 is TGTGCCAGCAGCCGATTCGGGACTAGCGGGGTTACCTACACCGGGGAGCTGTTTTTT.

The J gene is TRBJ2-1, the V gene TRBV19; D not certain. CDR1 LNHDA and CDR2 SQIVND come from the germline V gene (reference sequence). V lost 4 bases and J lost 3, with 4 bases in between. This CDR3 contains 12 residues. In DNA form, the CDR3 reads TGTGCCAGTAGTAAACTCTACAATGAGCAGTTCTTC. Residues: CASSKLYNEQFF.

In this sample, this clone turned up a few times. The genes are TRBV30 and TRBJ1-1, with 9 bases lining up with TRBD1. The germline gives CDR1 GTSNPN, CDR2 SVGIG (reference sequence). Trimming cost V 1 base and J 7 bases; bases outside gene matches: 4. The CDR3 length is 13 residues. The CDR3, as DNA: TGTGCCTGGAGTGCACAGGGGGCAGGTGAAGCTTTCTTT. Translation gives CAWSAQGAGEAFF.

The chain carries TRBV12-5 and TRBJ1-1; D remains ambiguous. Between the trimmed V and J ends, which lost 9 bases and 1 base, there was a span of 3 bases. The V gene's germline CDR1 is LGHNT and CDR2 FRNRAP. The length of the CDR3 is 10 residues. The CDR3 region has the DNA TGTGCTAGCGGGAACACTGAAGCTTTCTTT. It specifies CASGNTEAFF. The full variable domain, completed using reference TRBV12-5 and TRBJ1-1, is DARVTQTPRHKVTEMGQEVTMRCQPILGHNTVFWYRQTMMQGLELLAYFRNRAPLDDSGMPKDRFSAEMPDATLATLKIQPSEPRDSAVYFCASGNTEAFFGQGTRLTVV.

J is TRBJ2-7 and V is TRBV21-1; the D call TRBD2 from the table was never checked on the DNA. TRBV21-1 constitutes a pseudogene. There are 15 residues in the CDR3. CDR3 protein: CASPHGGSGAYEQYF. Written as DNA, the CDR3 is TGTGCCAGCCCTCACGGCGGGAGCGGAGCCTACGAGCAGTACTTC.

The rearrangement joins TRBV6-6 to TRBJ2-3; 7 bases map to TRBD2. Trimming took 0 bases from V and 0 from J; bases not matched to a gene: 3. CDR1 and CDR2 (germline): MNHNY, SVGAGI (reference sequence). There are 16 residues in the CDR3. This CDR3 reads CASSYSGLLSTDTQYF. The CDR3 DNA is TGTGCCAGCAGTTACTCGGGACTACTCAGCACAGATACGCAGTATTTT.

The table lists this clone with a few counts. This chain joins TRBV18 and TRBJ2-7; D unresolved. This CDR3 spans 13 amino acids. Germline values: CDR1 KGHSH, CDR2 LQKENI. Trimming shortened V by 0 bases and J by 2 bases, and 5 bases separated the two germline ends. Here the CDR3 reads CASSPPNTYEQYF. CDR3 sequence (DNA): TGTGCCAGCTCACCACCGAACACCTACGAGCAGTACTTC.

This chain connects TRBV30 to TRBJ2-7; D is perhaps TRBD1 (6 bases). The CDR3 totals 14 residues. CDR1 is GTSNPN, CDR2 SVGIG, per germline (reference sequence). Deletions cut 1 base from V and 4 bases from J, with 14 bases between. Written as DNA, the CDR3 is TGTGCCTGGAGTGCCCTTCGAACAGGGTACGAGCAGTACTTC. It codes for CAWSALRTGYEQYF.

This clone appeared a few times. The chain couples TRBV30 to TRBJ2-1; a weak D match, TRBD2 (6 bases). Germline CDR1 is GTSNPN and CDR2 is SVGIG (reference sequence). Trimming took off 1 base at V and 3 bases at J, with 16 bases between the two ends. CDR3 length: 16 amino acids. The CDR3 DNA reads as TGTGCCTGGAGTGAGGGAGGCGGAAACCTCTACAATGAGCAGTTCTTC. Translated, it gives CAWSEGGGNLYNEQFF. Filled out from reference TRBV30 and TRBJ2-1, the complete variable domain reads SQTIHQWPATLVQPVGSPLSLECTVEGTSNPNLYWYRQAAGRGLQLLFYSVGIGQISSEVPQNLSASRPQDRQFILSSKKLLLSDSGFYLCAWSEGGGNLYNEQFFGPGTRLTVL.